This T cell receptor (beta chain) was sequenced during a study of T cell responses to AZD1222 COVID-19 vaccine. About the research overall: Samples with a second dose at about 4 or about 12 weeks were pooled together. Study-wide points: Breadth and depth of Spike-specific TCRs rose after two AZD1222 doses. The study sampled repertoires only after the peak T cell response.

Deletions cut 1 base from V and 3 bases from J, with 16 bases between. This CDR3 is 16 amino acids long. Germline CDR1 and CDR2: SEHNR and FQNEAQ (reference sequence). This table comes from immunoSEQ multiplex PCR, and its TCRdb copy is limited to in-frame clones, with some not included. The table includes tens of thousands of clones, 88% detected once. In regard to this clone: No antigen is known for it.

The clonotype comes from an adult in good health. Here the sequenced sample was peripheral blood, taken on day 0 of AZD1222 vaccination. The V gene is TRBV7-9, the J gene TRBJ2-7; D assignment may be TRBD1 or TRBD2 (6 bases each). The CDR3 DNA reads TGTGCCAGCAGCTTAGTACAGGGCGGACTACACTACGAGCAGTACTTC. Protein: CASSLVQGGLHYEQYF. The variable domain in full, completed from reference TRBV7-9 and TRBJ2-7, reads DTGVSQNPRHKITKRGQNVTFRCDPISEHNRLYWYRQTLGQGPEFLTYFQNEAQLEKSRLLSDRFSAERPKGSFSTLEIQRTEQGDSAMYLCASSLVQGGLHYEQYFGPGTRLTVT.